A single TCR beta chain is shown here with its context. Its antigen is as yet unknown. These data are taken from a study of cytomegalovirus exposure and HLA in healthy donors. The V end was cut by 4 bases, the J end by 4 bases, with 10 bases between. There are 13 residues in the CDR3. The germline V gene has CDR1 LGHNA and CDR2 YSLEER. Amplification used 60 Vbeta primers and 13 Jbeta primers. The table came from immunoSEQ multiplex PCR; TCRdb's copy has only in-frame clones and leaves some out. The sample carries about 160,000 clones, roughly 82% recorded once. Points from the study as a whole: Earlier analysis looked at TCR beta V segments, and most were productive about 87% or about 30% of the time. Cytomegalovirus-associated status was assigned to fewer than 200 TCR beta chains.

This TCR was recovered from a man aged 50 to 59 in good health and CMV-seropositive. The chain recombines TRBV4-3 with TRBJ1-2; D possibly corresponds to TRBD1 (6 bases). Sequencing used PBMCs. The CDR3 DNA reads as TGCGCCAGCAGCCCAGGGGACCGCTATGGCTACACCTTC. This sequence encodes CASSPGDRYGYTF.